Listed below are T cell receptor beta chains from one sample, sequenced in a study of neurological immune-mediated disorders. From the 5' RACE reads, TCRdb called clonotypes with MiXCR, one entry per CDR3 protein. This repertoire shows 95,000 or so distinct CDR3 sequences, around 3.3% found once; its top ten account for 6%. Sequencing used PBMCs. These receptors all stem from a woman aged 18-35 years with multiple sclerosis. Both conserved end residues are part of each CDR3. The D gene is left open where the match is weak. A clone size is listed for some rows: how often the clone was seen (once, few, many), or a class if it is expanded.

V: TRBV6-5; J: TRBJ1-2; size: many; D: NA; DNA: TGTGCCAGCAGCAATGACCGAGGACTGTCTGGCTACACCTTC; CDR3: CASSNDRGLSGYTF
V: TRBV5-1; J: TRBJ2-1; size: many; D: NA; DNA: TGCGCCAGCGGTGCTCTCAGCTCCTACAATGAGCAGTTCTTC; CDR3: CASGALSSYNEQFF
V: TRBV20-1; J: TRBJ2-2; size: few; D: TRBD2; DNA: TGCAGTGCTAGCGCCAGGGCGGGAGCCGTGATCGGGGAGCTGTTTTTT; CDR3: CSASARAGAVIGELFF
V: TRBV28; J: TRBJ2-5; size: many; D: TRBD2; DNA: TGTGCCAGCAGGGGAGGGCTTAAAGAGACCCAGTACTTC; CDR3: CASRGGLKETQYF
V: TRBV3-1; J: TRBJ2-5; size: many; D: NA; DNA: TGTGCCAGCAGCCAAGAGGGGGAGACCCAGTACTTC; CDR3: CASSQEGETQYF
V: TRBV9; J: TRBJ1-5; size: NA; D: NA; DNA: TGTGCCAGCAGCGTCCGGGACAGCAATCAGCCCCAGCATTTT; CDR3: CASSVRDSNQPQHF
V: TRBV3-1; J: TRBJ1-2; size: many; D: NA; DNA: TGTGCCAGCAGCCAAGATCTGGGACTCTATGGCTACACCTTC; CDR3: CASSQDLGLYGYTF
V: TRBV9; J: TRBJ2-7; size: few; D: TRBD1; DNA: TGTGCCAGCAGCACCGGGACAGGGGCCTCCGAGCAGTACTTC; CDR3: CASSTGTGASEQYF
V: TRBV7-8; J: TRBJ2-5; size: many; D: NA; DNA: TGTGCCAGCAGCTTAGCGGAAGGGGAGGCAGAGACCCAGTACTTC; CDR3: CASSLAEGEAETQYF
V: TRBV4-2; J: TRBJ1-4; size: many; D: NA; DNA: TGTGCCAGCAGCCAAGATTTGGACACCGCAACTAATGAAAAACTGTTTTTT; CDR3: CASSQDLDTATNEKLFF
V: TRBV15; J: TRBJ2-5; size: many; D: NA; DNA: TGTGCCACCAGCAGAGAGGCGTCGGGGCGCGAGACCCAGTACTTC; CDR3: CATSREASGRETQYF
V: TRBV20-1; J: TRBJ2-1; size: many; D: NA; DNA: TGCAGTGCTACTGAGGGCACATACAATGAGCAGTTCTTC; CDR3: CSATEGTYNEQFF
V: TRBV20-1; J: TRBJ2-2; size: many; D: NA; DNA: TGCAGTGCTAGTAGTCCCAGGGGGGAGCTGTTTTTT; CDR3: CSASSPRGELFF
V: TRBV5-1; J: TRBJ1-1; size: many; D: TRBD1; DNA: TGCGCCAGCAGCTGGACAGGGGATCACACTGAAGCTTTCTTT; CDR3: CASSWTGDHTEAFF
V: TRBV7-2; J: TRBJ2-2; size: many; D: NA; DNA: TGTGCCAGCAGCCTGGGGTCCGGACTAAACACCGGGGAGCTGTTTTTT; CDR3: CASSLGSGLNTGELFF
V: TRBV20-1; J: TRBJ2-3; size: NA; D: NA; DNA: TGCAGTGCCCGGACCCGGGATACGCAGTATTTT; CDR3: CSARTRDTQYF
V: TRBV19; J: TRBJ1-5; size: many; D: NA; DNA: TGTGCCAGTTGGTCAAACAGCGAGGGGAATCAGCCCCAGCATTTT; CDR3: CASWSNSEGNQPQHF
V: TRBV6-5; J: TRBJ2-2; size: many; D: TRBD2; DNA: TGTGCCAGCAGTTACAAAGGGGGTAGCGGGAGGGCCCGGATGATGGGGGAGCTGTTTTTT; CDR3: CASSYKGGSGRARMMGELFF
V: TRBV6-5; J: TRBJ2-7; size: many; D: NA; DNA: TGTGCCAGCAGTTATCATCCCAGCACTTCCTACGAGCAGTACTTC; CDR3: CASSYHPSTSYEQYF
V: TRBV4-2; J: TRBJ1-5; size: many; D: TRBD1; DNA: TGTGCCAGCAGCCAATGGGACAGGGGGGAGCAGCCCCAGCATTTT; CDR3: CASSQWDRGEQPQHF
V: TRBV19; J: TRBJ1-4; size: many; D: NA; DNA: TGTGCCAGTAGTATTCAGGCTGATAATGAAAAACTGTTTTTT; CDR3: CASSIQADNEKLFF
V: TRBV12-3/TRBV12-4; J: TRBJ2-7; size: many; D: NA; DNA: TGTGCCAGCAGTAGGTCCGGGGGCGAGCAGTACTTC; CDR3: CASSRSGGEQYF
V: TRBV6-5; J: TRBJ1-1; size: many; D: NA; DNA: TGTGCCAGAGGGGGTGGGGGTGTGTGCACTGAAGCTTTCTTT; CDR3: CARGGGGVCTEAFF
V: TRBV20-1; J: TRBJ2-7; size: many; D: NA; DNA: TGCAGTGCTAGAGAGCTAGGAAGTTACGAGCAGTACTTC; CDR3: CSARELGSYEQYF
V: TRBV7-9; J: TRBJ2-7; size: many; D: NA; DNA: TGTGCCAGCAGGTCCAAATACGAGCAGTACTTC; CDR3: CASRSKYEQYF
V: TRBV5-1; J: TRBJ1-1; size: many; D: TRBD1; DNA: TGCGCCAGCAGCTTCGAGGGGGCGAACACTGAAGCTTTCTTT; CDR3: CASSFEGANTEAFF
V: TRBV7-2; J: TRBJ2-5; size: many; D: TRBD2; DNA: TGTGCCAGCAGCCTTCGGGGACTAGCGGGAGTGGAAGAGACCCAGTACTTC; CDR3: CASSLRGLAGVEETQYF
V: TRBV7-2; J: TRBJ1-1; size: many; D: NA; DNA: TGTGCCAGCAGCTTAGCTCTGAACACTGAAGCTTTCTTT; CDR3: CASSLALNTEAFF
V: TRBV12-3/TRBV12-4; J: TRBJ1-5; size: many; D: NA; DNA: TGTGCCAGCAGTTTATGGGACAGCAATCAGCCCCAGCATTTT; CDR3: CASSLWDSNQPQHF
V: TRBV25-1; J: TRBJ1-4; size: NA; D: NA; DNA: TGTGCCAGCAGGCTAGGGCCAACAACTAATGAAAAACTGTTTTTT; CDR3: CASRLGPTTNEKLFF
V: TRBV10-2; J: TRBJ2-1; size: many; D: NA; DNA: TGCGCCAGCAGTGACTGGGGGGTCTACAATGAGCAGTTCTTC; CDR3: CASSDWGVYNEQFF
V: TRBV6-2/TRBV6-3; J: TRBJ2-2; size: many; D: NA; DNA: TGTGCCAGCAGTTACCCGCGGCCCTCAACCGGGGAGCTGTTTTTT; CDR3: CASSYPRPSTGELFF
V: TRBV7-2; J: TRBJ2-7; size: many; D: TRBD2; DNA: TGTGCCAGCAGCACGTATGGCGGGAGCTCCTACGAGCAGTACTTC; CDR3: CASSTYGGSSYEQYF
V: TRBV3-1; J: TRBJ2-5; size: many; D: TRBD1; DNA: TGTGCCAGCAGCTTAGGGACAGGGGTTACGAGGCAAGAGACCCAGTACTTC; CDR3: CASSLGTGVTRQETQYF
V: TRBV3-1; J: TRBJ1-2; size: many; D: NA; DNA: TGTGCCAGCAGCCAAGGATCAATAAGAGGGGGCTACACCTTC; CDR3: CASSQGSIRGGYTF
V: TRBV29-1; J: TRBJ1-5; size: many; D: TRBD1; DNA: TGCAGCGTTGGGGACCGGGACAGGGGTTTGCCCCAGCATTTT; CDR3: CSVGDRDRGLPQHF
V: TRBV30; J: TRBJ1-1; size: few; D: TRBD1; DNA: TGTGCCTGGGACAGGGAATTTATTAAGAACACTGAAGCTTTCTTT; CDR3: CAWDREFIKNTEAFF
V: TRBV20-1; J: TRBJ2-3; size: many; D: NA; DNA: TGCAGTGCTAGAGATCCGGAGGGTGGCACAGATACGCAGTATTTT; CDR3: CSARDPEGGTDTQYF
V: TRBV2; J: TRBJ2-5; size: many; D: NA; DNA: TGTGCCAGCAGTGAATATGCGTTCCAAGAGACCCAGTACTTC; CDR3: CASSEYAFQETQYF
V: TRBV20-1; J: TRBJ2-3; size: many; D: NA; DNA: TGCAGTGCCCACCGAGGGTGGGTTCGCACAGATACGCAGTATTTT; CDR3: CSAHRGWVRTDTQYF
V: TRBV7-6; J: TRBJ2-2; size: many; D: NA; DNA: TGTGCCAGCAGCTTAGCGTTTGCCCCGAACACCGGGGAGCTGTTTTTT; CDR3: CASSLAFAPNTGELFF
V: TRBV18; J: TRBJ1-1; size: many; D: NA; DNA: TGTGCCAGCTCACCAGTTGGCACTGAAGCTTTCTTT; CDR3: CASSPVGTEAFF
V: TRBV5-1; J: TRBJ2-7; size: many; D: TRBD2; DNA: TGCGCCAGCAGCTTGGGATTAGCGGGAGGCTGGGACGAGCAGTACTTC; CDR3: CASSLGLAGGWDEQYF
V: TRBV6-5; J: TRBJ2-1; size: many; D: TRBD2; DNA: TGTGCCAGCAGTAAGACTAGCGGGAATGAGCAGTTCTTC; CDR3: CASSKTSGNEQFF
V: TRBV7-9; J: TRBJ1-6; size: NA; D: NA; DNA: TGTGCCAGCAGCTTAGCTGGCGGAAACGATGCGGTCCACTTT; CDR3: CASSLAGGNDAVHF
V: TRBV20-1; J: TRBJ2-1; size: many; D: TRBD1; DNA: TGCAGTGCAAAGAGGACAGGGGGCTTGAATGAGCAGTTCTTC; CDR3: CSAKRTGGLNEQFF
V: TRBV19; J: TRBJ2-5; size: many; D: NA; DNA: TGTGCCAGTAGTATTCAAGGCCGCCTTGGGACCCAGTACTTC; CDR3: CASSIQGRLGTQYF
V: TRBV5-1; J: TRBJ2-3; size: NA; D: NA; DNA: TGCGCCAGCAGCTTGTACCCTAGCACAGATACGCAGTATTTT; CDR3: CASSLYPSTDTQYF
V: TRBV5-1; J: TRBJ2-5; size: many; D: TRBD2; DNA: TGCGCCAGCAGCTGGGGAGGGGCTAGCGATCAAGAGACCCAGTACTTC; CDR3: CASSWGGASDQETQYF
V: TRBV18; J: TRBJ1-2; size: many; D: TRBD1; DNA: TGTGCCAGCTCAGCCCGGGACAGTGAACATGGCTACACCTTC; CDR3: CASSARDSEHGYTF
V: TRBV15; J: TRBJ2-1; size: many; D: NA; DNA: TGTGCCACCAGCTCCCGGACTTGGAATGAGCAGTTCTTC; CDR3: CATSSRTWNEQFF
V: TRBV4-3; J: TRBJ1-5; size: many; D: NA; DNA: TGCGCCAGCAGCCAAGAGCTAGCGGACGCCAGTCAGCCCCAGCATTTT; CDR3: CASSQELADASQPQHF
V: TRBV6-6; J: TRBJ2-5; size: many; D: NA; DNA: TGTGCCAGCAGTTTGAACAGCCAAGAGACCCAGTACTTC; CDR3: CASSLNSQETQYF
V: TRBV6-6; J: TRBJ2-3; size: many; D: NA; DNA: TGTGCCAGCAGCCCCCGCCTGGGGTTGGGAGATACGCAGTATTTT; CDR3: CASSPRLGLGDTQYF
V: TRBV6-5; J: TRBJ2-1; size: many; D: TRBD1; DNA: TGTGCCAGCAGCCGGGACAGGTTTTACAATGAGCAGTTCTTC; CDR3: CASSRDRFYNEQFF
V: TRBV20-1; J: TRBJ1-5; size: many; D: NA; DNA: TGCAGTGCTAGAGATCGACGGGGGACTCAGCCCCAGCATTTT; CDR3: CSARDRRGTQPQHF
V: TRBV6-1; J: TRBJ2-7; size: many; D: TRBD2; DNA: TGTGCCAGCGTTTCGGCGGGGGGAAGCTCCTACGAGCAGTACTTC; CDR3: CASVSAGGSSYEQYF
V: TRBV7-2; J: TRBJ2-7; size: many; D: NA; DNA: TGTGCCAGCAGCCCGGACGGGGGCAGCTCCTACGAGCAGTACTTC; CDR3: CASSPDGGSSYEQYF
V: TRBV27; J: TRBJ2-5; size: many; D: NA; DNA: TGTGCCAGCAGTTCACAACAATCGCTGTTAACGGAGACCCAGTACTTC; CDR3: CASSSQQSLLTETQYF